These 15 T cell receptor beta chains came from one sample sequenced in a study of blood T cell repertoires in COVID-19. Libraries were prepared by immunoSEQ multiplex PCR; TCRdb keeps only in-frame clonotypes and omits some of them. The sample lists roughly 80,000 clones; 83% were seen once. The source material was peripheral blood. The receptors come from a woman at least 80 years old with acute or convalescent COVID-19.

The genes are TRBV24-1 and TRBJ1-1, with 7 bases aligning to TRBD1. CDR1 and CDR2 from the germline V gene are KGHDR and SFDVKD. J was trimmed by 3 bases and V by 1 base; bases with no gene match: 10. The CDR3 extends over 17 amino acids. The CDR3 is CATSDFRQGGEDTEAFF. CDR3 sequence (DNA): TGTGCCACCAGTGATTTTAGGCAGGGGGGCGAGGACACTGAAGCTTTCTTT.

This chain joins TRBV15 and TRBJ2-5, with D possibly matching TRBD2 (6 bases). There are 15 residues in the CDR3. Per the germline V gene, CDR1 is LNHNV and CDR2 is YYDKDF (reference sequence). Deletions cut 4 bases from V and 1 base from J, with 13 bases between. The CDR3 DNA reads TGTGCCACCAGCACCCCCCCGGGGGTCCAAGAGACCCAGTACTTC. This sequence encodes CATSTPPGVQETQYF.

V usage is TRBV18 and J usage is TRBJ2-7, with 8 bases that match TRBD1. Germline CDR1 and CDR2: KGHSH and LQKENI. Trimming removed 2 bases from V and 4 bases from J; junction bases left unmatched: 7. This CDR3 contains 15 residues. The CDR3 protein is CASSPVGQAGYEQYF. The CDR3 nucleotides read TGTGCCAGCTCACCAGTGGGACAGGCGGGGTACGAGCAGTACTTC.

J is TRBJ1-1 and V is TRBV5-1; maybe TRBD1 (6 bases). CDR3 length: 15 residues. Trimming pared 4 bases from V and 2 bases from J, leaving 15 bases between. CDR1 is SGHRS and CDR2 is YFSETQ in the germline V gene. The CDR3 DNA reads as TGCGCCAGCAGCAGGAGCTCGGACAGAAACACTGAAGCTTTCTTT. Its protein is CASSRSSDRNTEAFF.

The V gene is TRBV11-2, the J gene TRBJ2-3; D call uncertain. Trimming shortened V by 1 base and J by 9 bases, and 8 bases separated the two germline ends. From germline, CDR1 is SGHAT and CDR2 FQNNGV. The CDR3 is made up of 12 amino acids. The CDR3 DNA reads as TGTGCCAGCAGCTTAGTCCCCTTAACGCAGTATTTT. It yields the protein CASSLVPLTQYF.

The CDR3 DNA reads TGTGCCAGCAGCGTCCCAGGGGACGCCACTGAAGCTTTCTTT. It specifies CASSVPGDATEAFF. The chain uses TRBV11-3 and TRBJ1-1; D possibly corresponds to TRBD1 (6 bases). The V end lost 5 bases, the J end lost 4 bases, and 14 bases lay between the germline ends. This CDR3 region has 14 residues. Germline CDR1 is SGHNT and CDR2 is YENEEA.

The chain is built from TRBV9 and TRBJ1-5; perhaps TRBD1 as D (5 bases). With 5 bases removed from V and 0 bases from J, the gap between germline ends came to 15 bases. The CDR3 covers 16 residues. Germline V gives CDR1 SGDLS, CDR2 YYNGEE. CDR3 in amino acids: CASSPGAAYSNQPQHF. As DNA, the CDR3 is TGTGCCAGCAGTCCTGGGGCAGCGTATAGCAATCAGCCCCAGCATTTT. Supplemented by reference TRBV9 and TRBJ1-5, the full variable domain reads DSGVTQTPKHLITATGQRVTLRCSPRSGDLSVYWYQQSLDQGLQFLIQYYNGEERAKGNILERFSAQQFPDLHSELNLSSLELGDSALYFCASSPGAAYSNQPQHFGDGTRLSIL.

Here the CDR3 DNA reads TGTGCCAGCAGTCGGGGGGAGGATACGCAGTATTTT. Protein product: CASSRGEDTQYF. The genes are TRBV7-2 and TRBJ2-3; 7 bases map to TRBD2. With V trimmed by 6 bases and J by 6 bases, 3 bases remained unmatched. The germline V gene encodes CDR1 SGHTA and CDR2 FQGNSA. This CDR3 spans 12 amino acids.

The chain has TRBV19 and TRBJ2-3, with D unresolved. CDR1 and CDR2 from the germline V gene are LNHDA and SQIVND (reference sequence). The CDR3 is 13 amino acids. V was pared by 4 bases and J by 6 bases, with 11 bases between. CDR3 DNA sequence: TGTGCCAGTAGTAGCGGTGTTAGGGATACGCAGTATTTT. It encodes CASSSGVRDTQYF.

This clone was recorded a few times. The chain links TRBV24-1 to TRBJ1-2; 7 bases match TRBD1. Germline trimming cut 3 bases from V and 8 bases from J; bases unmatched to any gene: 8. This CDR3 is 14 amino acids long. The germline V gene has CDR1 KGHDR and CDR2 SFDVKD. CDR3 sequence reads: CATSDTWTGGGYTF. As DNA, the CDR3 is TGTGCCACCAGTGATACCTGGACAGGCGGGGGCTACACCTTC.

The chain recombines TRBV5-5 with TRBJ2-7; possibly TRBD2 for D (6 bases). CDR3 length: 14 residues. The germline gives CDR1 SGHKS, CDR2 YYEKEE (reference sequence). V lost 2 bases, J lost 6 bases, and 15 bases lay in between. Here the CDR3 reads CASSFGTVNSEQYF. As DNA, the CDR3 is TGTGCCAGCAGCTTCGGGACTGTGAACTCCGAGCAGTACTTC.

Ten or more counts support this clone. The chain has TRBV19 and TRBJ2-7, with 14 bases matching TRBD2. CDR1 is LNHDA, CDR2 SQIVND, per germline (reference sequence). This CDR3 is 14 amino acids long. V was clipped by 5 bases and J by 6 bases; unmatched bases: 3. CDR3 DNA: TGTGCCAGTAGTGGAGGACTAGCGGGAGGCGAGCAGTACTTC. Its protein product is CASSGGLAGGEQYF.

The chain recombines TRBV3-1 (or the pseudogene TRBV3-2) with TRBJ2-3; 8 bases fit TRBD2. Germline-derived CDR1 and CDR2 are LGHDT and YNNKEL (reference sequence). The CDR3 is 20 residues long. V lost 3 bases to trimming and J lost 0 bases; unmatched junction nucleotides: 17. The CDR3 sequence: CASSHTGRSGSPTSTDTQYF. Here the CDR3 DNA reads TGTGCCAGCAGCCACACCGGGAGGAGCGGGAGCCCTACTAGCACAGATACGCAGTATTTT.

J is TRBJ2-5 and V is TRBV5-1; 7 nucleotides match TRBD1. V was clipped by 4 bases and J by 2 bases; unmatched bases: 8. CDR3 length equals 15 residues. The germline V gene has CDR1 SGHRS and CDR2 YFSETQ. This CDR3 is CASSPGQAIQETQYF. As DNA, the CDR3 is TGCGCCAGCAGCCCAGGACAGGCCATACAAGAGACCCAGTACTTC.

The sample holds a few counts of this clone. The V and J genes are TRBV3-1 (or the pseudogene TRBV3-2) and TRBJ2-7; D is perhaps TRBD1 (6 bases). V gave up 1 base and J gave up 6 bases, with 16 bases separating them. Germline assignment: CDR1 LGHDT and CDR2 YNNKEL (reference sequence). This CDR3 region has 15 residues. This CDR3 is CASSQGAQGQREQYF. DNA for the CDR3: TGTGCCAGCAGCCAAGGGGCACAGGGTCAACGCGAGCAGTACTTC.